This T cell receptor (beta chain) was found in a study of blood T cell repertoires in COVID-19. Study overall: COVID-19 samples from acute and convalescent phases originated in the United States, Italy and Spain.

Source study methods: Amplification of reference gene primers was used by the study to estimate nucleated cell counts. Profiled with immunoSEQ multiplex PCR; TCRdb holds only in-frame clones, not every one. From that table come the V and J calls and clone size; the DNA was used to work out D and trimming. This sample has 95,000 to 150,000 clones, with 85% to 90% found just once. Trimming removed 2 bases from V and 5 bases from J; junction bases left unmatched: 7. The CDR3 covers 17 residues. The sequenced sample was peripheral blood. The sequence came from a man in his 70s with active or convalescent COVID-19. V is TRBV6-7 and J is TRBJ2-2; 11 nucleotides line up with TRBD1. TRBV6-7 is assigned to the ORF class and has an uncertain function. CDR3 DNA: TGTGCCAGCAGTTACCTAGGACAGGGGGCCGGGACCGGGGAGCTGTTTTTT. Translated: CASSYLGQGAGTGELFF.